This T cell receptor (beta chain) emerged from a study of cytomegalovirus exposure and HLA in healthy donors. Study details: It was reported in a later analysis that the same platform had been used for the roughly 130 validation repertoires as for the roughly 710 first-cohort repertoires.

The repertoire was sequenced with immunoSEQ multiplex PCR; TCRdb's copy has only in-frame clones and lacks some. The sample shows 250,000 to 350,000 clones, 70% to 90% of them seen only once. Broader study findings: Subsequent analysis of the approximately 110 validation repertoires found a tendency for first-cohort TCR clusters to co-occur. The dataset shows that most TCR sequences were rare, while some public TCRs occurred in many donors.

In the case of this clone: Antigen unknown.

The sample comprised PBMCs. This sequence originates from a woman between 18 and 29 years old in good health and CMV-seronegative.

In DNA form, the CDR3 reads TGCGCCAGCAGTCCGCCGACTAGCGGGCCCACAGATACGCAGTATTTT. Encoded protein: CASSPPTSGPTDTQYF. The chain combines TRBV5-1 with TRBJ2-3; 10 nucleotides agree with TRBD2. Germline loops: CDR1 SGHRS, CDR2 YFSETQ. CDR3 length: 16 amino acids. The ends lost 5 bases at V and 2 bases at J; junction bases unmatched: 8. Complete variable domain (other parts from reference TRBV5-1 and TRBJ2-3): KAGVTQTPRYLIKTRGQQVTLSCSPISGHRSVSWYQQTPGQGLQFLFEYFSETQRNKGNFPGRFSGRQFSNSRSEMNVSTLELGDSALYLCASSPPTSGPTDTQYFGPGTRLTVL.